This T cell receptor beta chain was identified in a study of metastatic and nonmetastatic thyroid tumors. CDR1 is SGHRS and CDR2 is YFSETQ in the germline V gene. V lost 0 bases, J lost 4 bases, and 13 bases lay in between. The CDR3 is 16 amino acids. Per the study methods: CDR3 differences across clinicopathological groups were used to build a distant-metastasis classifier for papillary thyroid cancer. TCRdb used MiXCR to call clones anew from the PCR reads. TCRdb, not the original authors, processed these V and J calls. The sample records some 26,000 clones, roughly 24% being singletons. No patient had received any treatment before thyroid surgery.

This chain uses TRBV5-1 with TRBJ2-2; no clear D gene. The receptor's source is a male donor with papillary thyroid cancer or a benign thyroid nodule (not recorded which). Some clones in this sample may be carry-over from other donors' samples. Sequencing was carried out using blood. Here the CDR3 DNA reads TGCGCCAGCAGCTTGGCTGTAGGAGCGATCACCGGGGAGCTGTTTTTT. Translated, it gives CASSLAVGAITGELFF.